The 5 T cell receptor beta chains below all came from one sample that was sequenced in a study of blood T cell repertoires in COVID-19. Method: immunoSEQ multiplex PCR; TCRdb's copy keeps in-frame clones and lacks some. There are about 260,000 clones in the sample; over 80% occur only once, and about 1.6% lies in the top ten. Sequencing input: peripheral blood. These receptors were collected from a woman aged 40 to 50 who had recovered from COVID-19.

CDR3 sequence reads: CASSPTGEETQYF. The CDR3 DNA reads TGTGCCAGCAGCCCAACAGGGGAAGAGACCCAGTACTTC. This chain connects TRBV9 to TRBJ2-5; 7 bases fit TRBD1. CDR3 size: 13 residues. The V segment lost 4 bases and the J segment 3 bases; nucleotides outside the gene matches: 3. The germline gives CDR1 SGDLS, CDR2 YYNGEE. Combining the CDR3 with reference TRBV9 and TRBJ2-5 gives the whole variable domain DSGVTQTPKHLITATGQRVTLRCSPRSGDLSVYWYQQSLDQGLQFLIQYYNGEERAKGNILERFSAQQFPDLHSELNLSSLELGDSALYFCASSPTGEETQYFGPGTRLLVL.

The rearrangement links TRBV5-6 to TRBJ1-2; TRBD1 aligns across 7 bases. Germline-derived CDR1 and CDR2 are SGHDT and YYEEEE. The trim removed 5 bases at V and 5 bases at J, leaving 12 bases unmatched. The CDR3 sequence is 15 residues long. The CDR3 is CASSLVRQGGYGYTF. As DNA, the CDR3 is TGTGCCAGCAGTCTCGTTAGACAGGGTGGATATGGCTACACCTTC.

This clone was picked up a small number of times. The rearrangement uses TRBV27 and TRBJ2-1, with D possibly matching TRBD1 (6 bases). The CDR3 totals 15 residues. Deletions cut 2 bases from V and 5 bases from J, with 13 bases between. The germline gives CDR1 MNHEY, CDR2 SMNVEV (reference sequence). Here the CDR3 reads CASSLIGTTDNEQFF. For the CDR3, the DNA is TGTGCCAGCAGTTTAATAGGGACAACTGACAATGAGCAGTTCTTC.

The chain is built from TRBV15 and TRBJ2-2; tentative D call: TRBD1 (5 bases). V was clipped by 0 bases and J by 5 bases, with 13 bases between them. Per germline, CDR1 LNHNV and CDR2 YYDKDF (reference sequence). The CDR3 sequence is 16 residues long. DNA of the CDR3: TGTGCCACCAGCAGAGATAGGCCAGGGAATACCGGGGAGCTGTTTTTT. It translates to CATSRDRPGNTGELFF.

The chain is built from TRBV29-1 and TRBJ2-7; the D gene is possibly TRBD1 (5 bases). The germline V and J ends were trimmed by 2 bases and 7 bases, with 9 bases remaining between them. The CDR3 consists of 11 residues. CDR1 SQVTM and CDR2 ANQGSEA come from the germline V gene. CDR3 DNA sequence: TGCAGCGTTGAAATGCAGGGTGAGCAGTACTTC. Translating it yields CSVEMQGEQYF.